These 4 T cell receptor beta chains share one sample of origin, sequenced in a study of Graves' ophthalmopathy and Graves' hyperthyroidism. Amplified TCR beta CDR3 regions were obtained using RNA transcripts as template. The workflow started with a first-round RT-PCR run with HTBI primers and then moved on to a second-round multiplex PCR. TCRdb itself ran the multiplex PCR reads through MiXCR, one entry per CDR3 protein. The sample lists some 1.1 million distinct CDR3 sequences; less than 45% were seen once. Material for sequencing was peripheral blood or thyroid tissue (not recorded which). The receptor source for this set is an adult man with Graves' hyperthyroidism.

The table lists this clonotype with a count of one. V and J are TRBV7-9 and TRBJ1-4, with 10 positions matching TRBD1. V was pared by 5 bases and J by 0 bases, with 6 bases of the junction left unmatched. CDR3 length equals 17 residues. Per the germline V gene, CDR1 is SEHNR and CDR2 is FQNEAQ (reference sequence). The CDR3 DNA follows: TGTGCCAGCAGCACGCCGGGACAGGGGACAACTAATGAAAAACTGTTTTTT. Residues: CASSTPGQGTTNEKLFF.

This clonotype was seen more than once but under ten times. The V call is TRBV28, the J call TRBJ1-1; D may be TRBD1 (6 bases). The CDR3 loop spans 12 amino acids. Trimming stripped 6 bases from V and 5 bases from J, with 10 bases between. Germline V gene lookup returns CDR1 MDHEN and CDR2 SYDVKM. The CDR3 DNA reads as TGTGCCAGCAGAGCTGGACAGACTGAAGCTTTCTTT. Translating it yields CASRAGQTEAFF.

The rearrangement links TRBV20-1 to TRBJ1-2; 8 bases match TRBD1. CDR1 and CDR2 from the germline V gene are DFQATT and SNEGSKA (reference sequence). CDR3 length equals 13 residues. J gave up 5 bases and V 5 bases, and 7 bases lay outside the gene matches. CDR3 loop: CSAGTGEGYGYTF. In DNA form, the CDR3 reads TGCAGTGCTGGGACAGGCGAGGGTTATGGCTACACCTTC.

This clonotype was seen many times. V is TRBV13 and J is TRBJ1-1; possible D gene TRBD1, 6 bases. Trimming left V 6 bases short and J 5 bases short, with 13 bases between. The CDR3 has 13 residues. From germline, CDR1 is PRHDT and CDR2 FYEKMQ (reference sequence). The CDR3 loop is CASRQRTGTEAFF. The CDR3 coding sequence is TGTGCCAGCAGACAAAGAACAGGGACTGAAGCTTTCTTT.